These 20 T cell receptor beta chains came from one sample sequenced in a study of blood T cells in healthy people across ages. Primers used in a second PCR of about 6 to 11 cycles were a sample-barcoded 5' primer and a J-beta primer mix. TCRdb itself ran the 5' RACE reads through MiXCR, one entry per CDR3 protein. The table includes about 580,000 distinct CDR3 sequences, 45% to 55% detected once. Sequenced material: blood. These TCRs come from a man older than 75 in good health.

This clonotype was detected many times. Its ends do not fully match the called genes, so a read error is possible. The chain uses TRBV7-7 and TRBJ2-1; TRBD2 is a possible D gene (6 bases). CDR3 length: 17 residues. In germline, CDR1 is SSHAT, CDR2 FNYEAQ (reference sequence). The CDR3 protein is CASSFRGTHSWLNEQFF. CDR3 in DNA: TGTGCTAGCAGCTTCCGGGGGACCCACTCCTGGTTGAATGAGCAGTTCTTC. Based on the CDR3 plus reference TRBV7-7 and TRBJ2-1, the full variable domain is GAGVSQSPRYKVTKRGQDVTLRCDPISSHATLYWYQQALGQGPEFLTYFNYEAQPDKSGLPSDRFSAERPEGSISTLTIQRTEQRDSAMYRCASSFRGTHSWLNEQFFGPGTRLTVL.

This clonotype was counted a few times. The chain uses TRBV20-1 and TRBJ2-7; tentatively, D is TRBD1 or TRBD2 (5 bases each). CDR3 length: 14 residues. Germline V gene sequence: CDR1 DFQATT, CDR2 SNEGSKA (reference sequence). The ends were cut back, 5 bases at V and 1 base at J, with 15 bases in the middle. Written as DNA, the CDR3 is TGCAGTGCTGTTAGCCGCAGGGAGTCCTACGAGCAGTACTTC. Translated: CSAVSRRESYEQYF.

The V call is TRBV5-1, the J call TRBJ2-1; tentatively, D is TRBD2 (7 bases). V lost 4 bases and J lost 8, with 13 bases in between. CDR1 SGHRS and CDR2 YFSETQ come from the germline V gene. This CDR3 region has 13 residues. CDR3 loop: CASSRGAGHEQFF. In DNA, the CDR3 is TGCGCCAGCAGCCGGGGGGCAGGGCATGAGCAGTTCTTC.

This clonotype was picked up a small number of times. The chain recombines TRBV27 with TRBJ2-1; TRBD1 matches 8 bases. This CDR3 comprises 16 residues. Germline V lookup: CDR1 MNHEY, CDR2 SMNVEV (reference sequence). V shed 6 bases, J shed 4 bases, and the junction held 11 bases outside the gene matches. The DNA of the CDR3 is TGTGCCAGCAGAAACTTACAGGGGGTACAGTACAATGAGCAGTTCTTC. This gives the protein CASRNLQGVQYNEQFF.

V and J are TRBV4-3 and TRBJ2-2; D may be TRBD1 (6 bases). V lost 1 base and J lost 0, with 24 bases in between. The length of the CDR3 is 21 residues. Per the germline V gene, CDR1 is LGHNA and CDR2 is YSLEER. CDR3 sequence: CASSQGHSRGRVQSNTGELFF. Here the CDR3 DNA reads TGCGCCAGCAGCCAAGGGCATTCCAGGGGTAGGGTTCAGTCGAACACCGGGGAGCTGTTTTTT.

The chain combines TRBV20-1 with TRBJ2-3, with 11 positions matching TRBD2. Germline-derived CDR1 and CDR2 are DFQATT and SNEGSKA (reference sequence). This CDR3 has 14 residues. V lost 3 bases, J lost 4 bases, and 3 bases stayed unmatched. The CDR3 sequence: CSARVTSGADTQYF. The CDR3 DNA reads TGCAGTGCTAGGGTGACTAGCGGGGCAGATACGCAGTATTTT.

The sample holds one count of this clonotype. The rearrangement joins TRBV29-1 to TRBJ2-1; tentative D call: TRBD2 (5 bases). The V end lost 8 bases, the J end lost 7 bases, and 12 bases lay between the germline ends. Germline V gives CDR1 SQVTM, CDR2 ANQGSEA. This CDR3 comprises 11 residues. For the CDR3, the DNA is TGCAGCTCCAGGACGGGAAATGAGCAGTTCTTC. Translating gives CSSRTGNEQFF.

The chain uses TRBV6-5 and TRBJ2-3, with D possibly TRBD2 on 6 matching bases. Trimming stripped 6 bases from V and 5 bases from J, with 15 bases between. This CDR3 has 14 residues. The germline CDR1 and CDR2 sequences are MNHEY and SVGAGI. The CDR3 region is CASSDGRGIDTQYF. The CDR3, as DNA: TGTGCCAGCAGCGACGGACGGGGGATAGATACGCAGTATTTT.

A few counts support this clonotype. The chain combines TRBV29-1 with TRBJ2-3; 13 positions agree with TRBD2. From germline, CDR1 is SQVTM and CDR2 ANQGSEA. This CDR3 contains 13 residues. After removal of 8 bases from V and 8 bases from J, the junction contained 7 bases not matched to a gene. CDR3 in DNA: TGCAGCACCGGACTAGCGGGAGTAGGTACGCAGTATTTT. It yields the protein CSTGLAGVGTQYF.

The sample holds a few counts of this clonotype. The chain recombines TRBV29-1 with TRBJ1-2, with a possible D match to TRBD1 (6 bases). Germline lookup yields CDR1 SQVTM and CDR2 ANQGSEA. Trimming pared 4 bases from V and 4 bases from J, leaving 13 bases between. This CDR3 is built from 13 residues. CDR3 bases: TGCAGCGTTGGCGACAGGAACTCCTATGGCTACACCTTC. It yields the protein CSVGDRNSYGYTF. The variable domain in full, with the rest retrieved from reference TRBV29-1 and TRBJ1-2, is SAVISQKPSRDICQRGTSLTIQCQVDSQVTMMFWYRQQPGQSLTLIATANQGSEATYESGFVIDKFPISRPNLTFSTLTVSNMSPEDSSIYLCSVGDRNSYGYTFGSGTRLTVV.

The chain is built from TRBV20-1 and TRBJ1-2; D not certain. V gave up 8 bases and J gave up 6 bases, with 7 bases separating them. CDR1 DFQATT and CDR2 SNEGSKA come from the germline V gene (reference sequence). The CDR3 length is 9 residues. CDR3 in amino acids: CSTRNGYTF. CDR3 nucleotides: TGCAGTACGAGGAATGGCTACACCTTC.

This clonotype was picked up a small number of times. The chain recombines TRBV4-3 with TRBJ2-4, with 11 nucleotides matching TRBD2. J lost 7 bases, V lost 3 bases, and 5 bases had no gene match. The germline V gene has CDR1 LGHNA and CDR2 YSLEER. The CDR3 runs to 15 residues. CDR3 in amino acids: CASSQARTSGNIQYF. In nucleotides, the CDR3 is TGCGCCAGCAGCCAGGCAAGGACTAGCGGGAACATTCAGTACTTC.

This clonotype has a handful of counts. V is TRBV20-1 and J is TRBJ2-5, with 8 bases aligning to TRBD1. The DNA end lines up better with TRBJ2-7; the J call may be wrong. CDR1 is DFQATT and CDR2 is SNEGSKA in the germline V gene (reference sequence). The CDR3 loop spans 11 amino acids. This CDR3 reads CSARTGSEQYF. CDR3 sequence (DNA): TGCAGTGCCAGGACAGGGAGCGAGCAGTACTTC.

This clonotype was seen just once. The chain is built from TRBV7-9 and TRBJ2-3, with D tentatively TRBD2 (6 bases). CDR1 and CDR2 (germline): SEHNR, FQNEAQ (reference sequence). Trimming shortened V by 5 bases and J by 3 bases, and 15 bases separated the two germline ends. The CDR3 runs to 15 residues. The CDR3 region is CASSGGSGGTDTQYF. The CDR3 DNA reads TGTGCCAGCAGCGGTGGGAGCGGAGGGACAGATACGCAGTATTTT.

This clonotype appeared a few times. The chain links TRBV6-5 to TRBJ2-3, with 7 bases aligning to TRBD2. The CDR3 runs 14 residues. The V and J ends lost 6 bases and 0 bases, in that order; junction bases with no gene match: 3. CDR1 is MNHEY and CDR2 is SVGAGI in the germline V gene. The chain's CDR3 is CASRRAGSTDTQYF. DNA for the CDR3: TGTGCCAGCAGACGAGCGGGAAGCACAGATACGCAGTATTTT.

A single count supports this clonotype. One end of the junction does not line up with germline, which may come from a read error. The chain joins TRBV10-3 to TRBJ2-5; TRBD2 matches 11 bases. Germline V gene data show CDR1 as ENHRY and CDR2 as SYGVKD. There are 15 residues in the CDR3. In DNA form, the CDR3 reads TGTGCCGTCAGTGTCACTAGCGGGAGTGGAGAGACCCAGTACTTC. Protein sequence: CAVSVTSGSGETQYF.

This clonotype was seen a few times. The rearrangement links TRBV10-3 to TRBJ2-7, with D maybe TRBD2 (7 bases). In germline, CDR1 is ENHRY, CDR2 SYGVKD. This CDR3 contains 12 residues. V shed 6 bases and J shed 6 bases, with 12 bases lying between them. In DNA form, the CDR3 reads TGTGCCATCAGAGCGGGGACAACCGAGCAGTACTTC. Residues: CAIRAGTTEQYF.

CDR3 nucleotides: TGTGCCAGCAGCTCCTCGGGCCCTTCGCGGGGCTACACCTTC. Its translation is CASSSSGPSRGYTF. The V and J genes are TRBV7-2 and TRBJ1-2; no definite D call. This CDR3 is 14 amino acids long. Trimming shortened V by 4 bases and J by 8 bases, and 17 bases separated the two germline ends. Germline-derived CDR1 and CDR2 are SGHTA and FQGNSA.

The chain's CDR3 is CATEDSGTYNEQFF. The DNA for the CDR3 is TGTGCCACCGAGGATAGCGGCACCTACAATGAGCAGTTCTTC. The genes are TRBV24-1 and TRBJ2-1; TRBD2 is a possible D gene (6 bases). Trimming removed 9 bases at V and 2 bases at J, with 13 bases between. Looked up from germline, CDR1 is KGHDR and CDR2 is SFDVKD. This CDR3 is 14 amino acids long.

The CDR3 loop reads CSAQDASGSTDTQYF. CDR3 nucleotide sequence: TGCAGTGCTCAAGATGCTAGCGGGAGCACAGATACGCAGTATTTT. V is TRBV20-1 and J is TRBJ2-3, with TRBD2 identical over 8 bases. V dropped 5 bases and J dropped 0; count of bases not matched to a gene: 7. The CDR3 contains 15 residues. Per germline, CDR1 DFQATT and CDR2 SNEGSKA (reference sequence).